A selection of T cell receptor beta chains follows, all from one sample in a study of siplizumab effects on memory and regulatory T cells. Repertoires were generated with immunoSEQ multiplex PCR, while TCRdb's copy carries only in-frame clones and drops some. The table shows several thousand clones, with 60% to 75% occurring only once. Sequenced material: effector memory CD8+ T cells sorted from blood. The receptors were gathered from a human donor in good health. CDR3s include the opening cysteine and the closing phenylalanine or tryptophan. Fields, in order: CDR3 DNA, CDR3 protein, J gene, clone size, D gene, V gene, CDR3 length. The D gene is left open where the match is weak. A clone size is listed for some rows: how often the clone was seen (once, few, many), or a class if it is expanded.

DNA: TGTGCCAGCAGCTTAGCGGGGGGGAACACTGAAGCTTTCTTT
CDR3: CASSLAGGNTEAFF
J: TRBJ1-1
size: NA
D: NA
V: TRBV7-6
length: 14

DNA: TGTGCCAGCAGTCGACTAGCGGGGTCCCAAGAGACCCAGTACTTC
CDR3: CASSRLAGSQETQYF
J: TRBJ2-5
size: few
D: TRBD2
V: TRBV6-4
length: 15

DNA: TGCAGCGCGAGAGCGGGGGGGCAAAGGGTTGAGCAGTTCTTC
CDR3: CSARAGGQRVEQFF
J: TRBJ2-1
size: NA
D: TRBD2
V: TRBV29-1
length: 14

DNA: TGCAGTGCTTTACAGGTCTCCGAGCAGTACTTC
CDR3: CSALQVSEQYF
J: TRBJ2-7
size: NA
D: NA
V: TRBV20-1
length: 11

DNA: TGTGCCAGTAGTATAGTGGGGCAGGACTACAATGAGCAGTTCTTC
CDR3: CASSIVGQDYNEQFF
J: TRBJ2-1
size: few
D: NA
V: TRBV19
length: 15

DNA: TGTGCCAGCATCGGACACAACATGAACACTGAAGCTTTCTTT
CDR3: CASIGHNMNTEAFF
J: TRBJ1-1
size: NA
D: NA
V: TRBV11-2
length: 14

DNA: TGTGCCAGCAGCCCCCTAGCGGGAAGCACAGATACGCAGTATTTT
CDR3: CASSPLAGSTDTQYF
J: TRBJ2-3
size: NA
D: TRBD2
V: TRBV4-2
length: 15

DNA: TGTGCCAGCAGCTTAGTGACGCAGACTGAAGCTTTCTTT
CDR3: CASSLVTQTEAFF
J: TRBJ1-1
size: NA
D: NA
V: TRBV7-6
length: 13

DNA: TGTGCCAGCTCTTTTCCGGACATTGAGCAGTTCTTC
CDR3: CASSFPDIEQFF
J: TRBJ2-1
size: few
D: NA
V: TRBV18
length: 12

DNA: TGTGCCAGCAGCTTACCTTTAACCTACGAGCAGTACTTC
CDR3: CASSLPLTYEQYF
J: TRBJ2-7
size: NA
D: NA
V: TRBV7-3
length: 13

DNA: TGTGCCAGCAGTTTCCCGCCGACCGGGAGGATTACAGAGACCCAGTACTTC
CDR3: CASSFPPTGRITETQYF
J: TRBJ2-5
size: once
D: TRBD2
V: TRBV28
length: 17

DNA: TGTGCCAGCAGCCCCACCCTCGCCGACAACGGAGAAAAACTGTTTTTT
CDR3: CASSPTLADNGEKLFF
J: TRBJ1-4
size: NA
D: NA
V: TRBV7-8
length: 16

DNA: TGCGCCAGCAGCCAAATAGATAGCTCCTACAATGAGCAGTTCTTC
CDR3: CASSQIDSSYNEQFF
J: TRBJ2-1
size: NA
D: NA
V: TRBV4-1
length: 15

DNA: TGTGCCAGCAGTTTACTAAATCCCACAGATACGCAGTATTTT
CDR3: CASSLLNPTDTQYF
J: TRBJ2-3
size: NA
D: NA
V: TRBV27
length: 14

DNA: TGTGCCAGCAGCTTTTATACCGGGGAGCTGTTTTTT
CDR3: CASSFYTGELFF
J: TRBJ2-2
size: once
D: NA
V: TRBV5-6
length: 12

DNA: TGTGCCAGCAGCTTGGCCGGTGGGGATGGCAATCAGCCCCAGCATTTT
CDR3: CASSLAGGDGNQPQHF
J: TRBJ1-5
size: NA
D: NA
V: TRBV5-5
length: 16

DNA: TGTGCCAGCAGCTACTACTGGACAGGGGGCGCGGGTAACTATGGCTACACCTTC
CDR3: CASSYYWTGGAGNYGYTF
J: TRBJ1-2
size: NA
D: TRBD1
V: TRBV5-6
length: 18

DNA: TGCGCCAGCAGCTTGTCGACGGTGGGGGAGCAGTACTTC
CDR3: CASSLSTVGEQYF
J: TRBJ2-7
size: NA
D: NA
V: TRBV5-1
length: 13

DNA: TGTGCCAGCAGCTCAGTTTCAAGTGACAGGGGGTTACGCTATGGCTACACCTTC
CDR3: CASSSVSSDRGLRYGYTF
J: TRBJ1-2
size: NA
D: TRBD1
V: TRBV5-5
length: 18

DNA: TGTGCCAGCAGCTTTGAACTAGCGGGAAGCCCCGCGACCGGGGAGCTGTTTTTT
CDR3: CASSFELAGSPATGELFF
J: TRBJ2-2
size: once
D: NA
V: TRBV12-1
length: 18

DNA: TGTGCCACAGGGACCGGGACAGGAGTCTACGAGCAGTACTTC
CDR3: CATGTGTGVYEQYF
J: TRBJ2-7
size: NA
D: TRBD1
V: TRBV19
length: 14

DNA: TGTGCGCTAGAAGCGGGGGGATCTGCAGATACGCAGTATTTT
CDR3: CALEAGGSADTQYF
J: TRBJ2-3
size: few
D: TRBD2
V: TRBV6-1
length: 14

DNA: TGTGCCAGCAGCCTTGTTCAGGGGGCCCCCTTCTCCTACGAGCAGTACTTC
CDR3: CASSLVQGAPFSYEQYF
J: TRBJ2-7
size: medium-sized
D: TRBD1
V: TRBV27
length: 17

DNA: TGTGCCAGCTCACCACCGAAGGGGCTTGACTATGGCTACACCTTC
CDR3: CASSPPKGLDYGYTF
J: TRBJ1-2
size: NA
D: NA
V: TRBV18
length: 15

DNA: TGTGCCAGCAGCGCCCTGGCAGGGGGGTCCACCGGGGAGCTGTTTTTT
CDR3: CASSALAGGSTGELFF
J: TRBJ2-2
size: NA
D: NA
V: TRBV5-4
length: 16

DNA: TGTGCCAGCAGTGAATCCGGGGACACAGATACGCAGTATTTT
CDR3: CASSESGDTDTQYF
J: TRBJ2-3
size: NA
D: NA
V: TRBV25-1
length: 14

DNA: TGTGCCATCAGTGCAGGGGACAGAAGCACAGATACGCAGTATTTT
CDR3: CAISAGDRSTDTQYF
J: TRBJ2-3
size: NA
D: TRBD1
V: TRBV10-3
length: 15

DNA: TGTGCCAGCAGTGAATTCGACTCCGGGGAGCTGTTTTTT
CDR3: CASSEFDSGELFF
J: TRBJ2-2
size: NA
D: NA
V: TRBV6-4
length: 13

DNA: TGTGCCAGCAGCTCCAGCGGGGCCTCCAATGAGCAGTTCTTC
CDR3: CASSSSGASNEQFF
J: TRBJ2-1
size: NA
D: NA
V: TRBV21-1
length: 14

DNA: TGTGCCACCAGCAGAGTGGGACAGACCTACGAGCAGTACTTC
CDR3: CATSRVGQTYEQYF
J: TRBJ2-7
size: few
D: TRBD1
V: TRBV15
length: 14

DNA: TGTGCCGGACAGGAAGCCACTGAAGCTTTCTTT
CDR3: CAGQEATEAFF
J: TRBJ1-1
size: medium-sized
D: TRBD1
V: TRBV2
length: 11

DNA: TGTGCCACCATGGAGGTGATGAACACTGAAGCTTTCTTT
CDR3: CATMEVMNTEAFF
J: TRBJ1-1
size: NA
D: NA
V: TRBV27
length: 13

DNA: TGTGCCAGTAGTATCTCAGCGGGAGTGAACATTCAGTACTTC
CDR3: CASSISAGVNIQYF
J: TRBJ2-4
size: NA
D: TRBD2
V: TRBV19
length: 14

DNA: TGTGCCAGCAGACAGACCGGGCTGGGGGGCTACACCTTC
CDR3: CASRQTGLGGYTF
J: TRBJ1-2
size: NA
D: NA
V: TRBV13
length: 13

DNA: TGTGCTAGCAGCTTAACTAGCGGGGAGACCCAGTACTTC
CDR3: CASSLTSGETQYF
J: TRBJ2-5
size: NA
D: TRBD2
V: TRBV7-7
length: 13

DNA: TGTGCCAGCAGTGATAAGGAATACGCTGAAGCTTTCTTT
CDR3: CASSDKEYAEAFF
J: TRBJ1-1
size: NA
D: NA
V: TRBV6-1
length: 13

DNA: TGTGCCAGCAGCCAAGTACTAGCGATGACCTACGAGCAGTACTTC
CDR3: CASSQVLAMTYEQYF
J: TRBJ2-7
size: NA
D: TRBD2
V: TRBV7-9
length: 15

DNA: TGTGCCAGCCGGGGGTTGGCAGATACGCAGTATTTT
CDR3: CASRGLADTQYF
J: TRBJ2-3
size: NA
D: NA
V: TRBV6-6
length: 12

DNA: TGTGCCAGCAGTCCCATCTCGTACCCCGGGGAGCTGTTTTTT
CDR3: CASSPISYPGELFF
J: TRBJ2-2
size: NA
D: NA
V: TRBV27
length: 14

DNA: TGTGCCAGCTGCCGGGACAGTTCCGTTTTCCCCTACGAGCAGTACTTC
CDR3: CASCRDSSVFPYEQYF
J: TRBJ2-7
size: once
D: TRBD1
V: TRBV27
length: 16

DNA: TGTGCCAGCAGTGAAAATGGGTTCTACGAGCAGTACTTC
CDR3: CASSENGFYEQYF
J: TRBJ2-7
size: few
D: NA
V: TRBV6-1
length: 13

DNA: TGTGCCAGCAGTGACGGGACTAGCGGGGGGGCAGATACGCAGTATTTT
CDR3: CASSDGTSGGADTQYF
J: TRBJ2-3
size: few
D: TRBD2
V: TRBV6-4
length: 16

DNA: TGTGCCAGCACCTACGGTATCAGCAATCAGCCCCAGCATTTT
CDR3: CASTYGISNQPQHF
J: TRBJ1-5
size: NA
D: NA
V: TRBV6-5
length: 14

DNA: TGTGCCAGCGAGGGACTAGCGGGAAAAACGAGCTCCTACAATGAGCAGTTCTTC
CDR3: CASEGLAGKTSSYNEQFF
J: TRBJ2-1
size: few
D: TRBD2
V: TRBV2
length: 18

DNA: TGTGCCAGCAGCCCAGGGGGGGTTTACGAGCAGTACTTC
CDR3: CASSPGGVYEQYF
J: TRBJ2-7
size: once
D: NA
V: TRBV5-6
length: 13

DNA: TGCGCCAGCAGCAACGGACAGGGGGCTTATCTTCCTTATGGCTACACCTTC
CDR3: CASSNGQGAYLPYGYTF
J: TRBJ1-2
size: NA
D: TRBD1
V: TRBV5-1
length: 17

DNA: TGCGCCAGCAGCCCCGGGGGGGTACATACGCAGTATTTT
CDR3: CASSPGGVHTQYF
J: TRBJ2-3
size: NA
D: TRBD2
V: TRBV5-1
length: 13

DNA: TGTGCCAGCAGTGAGGGGACAGGCGGTAACACTGAAGCTTTCTTT
CDR3: CASSEGTGGNTEAFF
J: TRBJ1-1
size: NA
D: TRBD1
V: TRBV6-1
length: 15

DNA: TGTGCCAGCAGCTTAATCGAAGGGGTTGAGACCCAGTACTTC
CDR3: CASSLIEGVETQYF
J: TRBJ2-5
size: once
D: NA
V: TRBV5-5
length: 14

DNA: TGTGCCAGCAGCCACGGGACAGGGGGCGTCATTGGCTACACCTTC
CDR3: CASSHGTGGVIGYTF
J: TRBJ1-2
size: NA
D: TRBD1
V: TRBV7-9
length: 15